A single T cell receptor (beta chain) is shown here with its context. What it recognizes is unknown. Amplification used 60 Vbeta primers and 13 Jbeta primers. Sequencing used immunoSEQ multiplex PCR; TCRdb keeps in-frame clones, though not all of them. The sample has 130,000 or so clones, 75% to 80% seen once. This sample is drawn from a study of cytomegalovirus exposure and HLA in healthy donors. Study findings and constraints: Upon later analysis, TCR association rates were observed to vary by HLA locus, being highest for DRB1 and lowest for HLA-C. In a later analysis, a genetic analysis reported fewer productive-TCR N-insertions in an Asian-associated ancestry cluster than the cohort average.

With V trimmed by 5 bases and J by 4 bases, 4 bases remained unmatched. The germline gives CDR1 PRHDT, CDR2 FYEKMQ (reference sequence). The CDR3 contains 14 residues. This sequence originates from a male donor in good health and CMV-seronegative. The sequencing sample was made of PBMCs. The genes are TRBV13 and TRBJ2-5; 10 bases fit TRBD2. The CDR3 nucleotides are TGTGCCAGCAGCACTAGGACTAGCGGAGAGACCCAGTACTTC. The encoded protein is CASSTRTSGETQYF.